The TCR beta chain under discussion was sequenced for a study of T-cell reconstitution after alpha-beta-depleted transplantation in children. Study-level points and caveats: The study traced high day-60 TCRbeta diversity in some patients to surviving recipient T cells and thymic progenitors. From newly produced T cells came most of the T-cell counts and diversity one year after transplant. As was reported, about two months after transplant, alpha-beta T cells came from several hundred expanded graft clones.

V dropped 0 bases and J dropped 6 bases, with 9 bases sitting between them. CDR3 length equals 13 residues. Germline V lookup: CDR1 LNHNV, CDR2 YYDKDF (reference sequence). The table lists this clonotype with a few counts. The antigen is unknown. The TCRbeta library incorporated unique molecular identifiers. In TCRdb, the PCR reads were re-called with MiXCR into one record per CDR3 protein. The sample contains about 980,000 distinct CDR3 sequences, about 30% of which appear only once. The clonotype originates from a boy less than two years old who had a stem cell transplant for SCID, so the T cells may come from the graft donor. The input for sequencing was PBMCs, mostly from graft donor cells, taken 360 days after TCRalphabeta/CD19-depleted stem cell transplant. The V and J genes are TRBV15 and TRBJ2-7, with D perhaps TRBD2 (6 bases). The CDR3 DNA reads TGTGCCACCAGCAGAGATCCCGGGGGCGAGCAGTACTTC. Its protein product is CATSRDPGGEQYF.